The subject of this entry is one T cell receptor (beta chain). These data originate in a study of T cells in tuberculosis. Study information: T cells were selected with CD1B tetramers loaded with glucose monomycolate. Study results and caveats: T cells binding CD1B-GMM tetramer weakly possibly escaped the sort.

Thawed, overnight-rested PBMC were stained with GMM-loaded CD1B tetramer, viability dye and anti-CD3, then sorted. The lipid loaded on the CD1B tetramers was C32 glucose monomycolate from Rhodococcus equi. Each donor contributed roughly 100,000 sorted tetramer-negative cells. Data came from immunoSEQ multiplex PCR; TCRdb stores just in-frame clones and leaves some out. The sample consists of roughly 92,000 clones, approximately 90% of them appearing once. This CDR3 has 11 amino acids. CDR1 GTSNPN and CDR2 SVGIG come from the germline V gene (reference sequence). Trimming removed 0 bases at V and 11 bases at J, with 10 bases between.

This chain links TRBV30 with TRBJ2-5; the D is unclear. Sequenced: CD1b-GMM tetramer-negative cells sorted from PBMCs. The sequence came from an adult woman with latent tuberculosis. The DNA for the CDR3 is TGTGCCTGGAGTGTAGTAGAGGTTCAGTACTTC. It translates to CAWSVVEVQYF. The complete variable domain, with remaining parts taken from reference TRBV30 and TRBJ2-5, reads SQTIHQWPATLVQPVGSPLSLECTVEGTSNPNLYWYRQAAGRGLQLLFYSVGIGQISSEVPQNLSASRPQDRQFILSSKKLLLSDSGFYLCAWSVVEVQYFGPGTRLLVL.